The 24 T cell receptor beta chains given below trace back to one sample, sequenced in a study of T-cell reconstitution after alpha-beta-depleted transplantation in children. For TCRbeta, the library was prepared with unique molecular identifiers. TCRdb ran MiXCR on the PCR reads and lists one entry per CDR3 protein. This table has about 980,000 distinct CDR3 sequences, roughly 29% appearing once. Sample: PBMCs, mostly from graft donor cells, taken 360 days after TCRalphabeta/CD19-depleted stem cell transplant. These receptors were taken from a boy less than two years old who had a stem cell transplant for SCID, so the T cells may come from the graft donor.

This sequence joins TRBV16 and TRBJ2-1, with TRBD2 identical over 16 bases. Per germline, CDR1 KGHSY and CDR2 FQNENV. The CDR3 spans 20 residues. V was clipped by 3 bases and J by 2 bases; unmatched bases: 10. CDR3 amino acids: CASSHPGLAGGVPAYNEQFF. In DNA, the CDR3 is TGTGCCAGCAGCCACCCGGGACTAGCGGGGGGGGTACCTGCCTACAATGAGCAGTTCTTC.

The chain couples TRBV7-9 to TRBJ2-1; D remains ambiguous. The V gene lost 5 bases and the J gene lost 5 bases, with 13 bases spanning the gap. Germline loops: CDR1 SEHNR, CDR2 FQNEAQ (reference sequence). This CDR3 is 14 amino acids long. The CDR3 DNA reads TGTGCCAGCAGCGAATCGGCCCCGAACAATGAGCAGTTCTTC. Translated: CASSESAPNNEQFF.

For the CDR3, the DNA is TGTGCCAGCAGCCAAAACGAACCCGGGGACACTGAAGCTTTCTTT. Protein sequence: CASSQNEPGDTEAFF. The chain has TRBV4-2 and TRBJ1-1; D gene uncertain. The CDR3 is 15 residues long. Trimming pared 2 bases from V and 3 bases from J, leaving 13 bases between. Germline V gene sequence: CDR1 LGHNA, CDR2 YNFKEQ.

V usage is TRBV12-3 or TRBV12-4 and J usage is TRBJ1-4; D is ambiguous. V was pared by 1 base and J by 8 bases, with 11 bases between. The CDR3 runs 14 residues. The CDR3 nucleotides read TGTGCCAGCAGTTTAGGGCTTTTCGGGGAAAAACTGTTTTTT. Its protein product is CASSLGLFGEKLFF.

The chain employs TRBV7-9 and TRBJ1-2; TRBD1 matches at 7 bases. The CDR3 is 15 residues long. Germline V CDR1 and CDR2: SEHNR, FQNEAQ (reference sequence). V gave up 5 bases and J gave up 0 bases; unmatched junction bases: 6. The CDR3 region has the DNA TGTGCCAGCAGCCCCCGGGACAGCTCTAACTATGGCTACACCTTC. The encoded protein is CASSPRDSSNYGYTF.

Notes on this clonotype: This likely comes from a read error, as the CDR3 has no conserved phenylalanine or tryptophan at its end. The chain combines TRBV5-1 with TRBJ2-3, with D maybe TRBD2 (6 bases). The V end was cut by 4 bases, the J end by 2 bases, with 11 bases between. Germline-derived CDR1 and CDR2 are SGHRS and YFSETQ. CDR3 length equals 14 residues. In DNA, the CDR3 is TGCGCCAGCAGCCCGCTAGCGACCACAGATACGCAGTATTAT. Translating gives CASSPLATTDTQYY.

This clonotype has more than one count but fewer than ten. This chain connects TRBV5-1 to TRBJ2-1, with 10 bases lining up with TRBD2. V trimming: 4 bases; J trimming: 6 bases; junction bases outside the gene matches: 7. The CDR3 has 15 amino acids. CDR1 and CDR2 (germline): SGHRS, YFSETQ. The CDR3 loop is CASSDQRGGINEQFF. The DNA for the CDR3 is TGCGCCAGCAGCGACCAGCGGGGGGGCATCAATGAGCAGTTCTTC.

This clonotype was seen only a few times. The chain couples TRBV15 to TRBJ2-3; D is perhaps TRBD1 (8 bases). This CDR3 has 14 amino acids. Trimming shortened V by 4 bases and J by 9 bases, and 17 bases separated the two germline ends. Germline V gene data show CDR1 as LNHNV and CDR2 as YYDKDF (reference sequence). CDR3 loop: CATSTGQGGLTQYF. The CDR3 DNA is TGTGCCACCAGCACCGGACAGGGAGGGTTGACGCAGTATTTT.

This clonotype was counted only a few times. V usage is TRBV21-1 and J usage is TRBJ2-3; the listed D gene, TRBD1, was not tested against the DNA. TRBV21-1 is listed as a pseudogene. This CDR3 region has 17 residues. CDR3 sequence reads: CASSKVVGGESTDTQYF. CDR3 DNA: TGTGCCAGCAGCAAAGTTGTGGGGGGGGAAAGCACAGATACGCAGTATTTT.

This clonotype was detected only a few times. The chain is built from TRBV4-2 and TRBJ2-5; 10 bases are a match to TRBD1. This CDR3 is built from 16 residues. The germline V gene has CDR1 LGHNA and CDR2 YNFKEQ. V trimming: 0 bases; J trimming: 5 bases; junction bases outside the gene matches: 6. The CDR3 nucleotides read TGTGCCAGCAGCCAAGATCGACAGGGGGCTGTCGAGACCCAGTACTTC. Amino acid sequence: CASSQDRQGAVETQYF.

The gene calls are TRBV12-3 or TRBV12-4 and TRBJ1-2; no firm D call. Trimming removed 6 bases at V and 7 bases at J, with 12 bases between. This CDR3 comprises 12 residues. The CDR3 nucleotides are TGTGCCAGCAGCCCCGACATCAGTGGCTACACCTTC. Protein sequence: CASSPDISGYTF.

This chain joins TRBV2 and TRBJ2-2; 12 bases are shared with TRBD2. V lost 6 bases, J lost 4 bases, and 6 bases stayed unmatched. Looked up from germline, CDR1 is SNHLY and CDR2 is FYNNEI. This CDR3 has 16 amino acids. The CDR3 loop reads CASRELAGGFTGELFF. The CDR3 region has the DNA TGTGCCAGCAGGGAACTAGCGGGGGGATTCACCGGGGAGCTGTTTTTT. Drawing the rest from reference TRBV2 and TRBJ2-2, the complete variable domain is EPEVTQTPSHQVTQMGQEVILRCVPISNHLYFYWYRQILGQKVEFLVSFYNNEISEKSEIFDDQFSVERPDGSNFTLKIRSTKLEDSAMYFCASRELAGGFTGELFFGEGSRLTVL.

The J gene is TRBJ2-1, the V gene TRBV20-1; a weak D match, TRBD2 (6 bases). Germline V gene sequence: CDR1 DFQATT, CDR2 SNEGSKA (reference sequence). The CDR3 is 14 amino acids. Deletions cut 6 bases from V and 6 bases from J, with 18 bases between. In DNA form, the CDR3 reads TGCAGTGCCGGCAATTTAGCGGATACCAATGAGCAGTTCTTC. Its translation is CSAGNLADTNEQFF.

This clonotype has just a few counts. The chain is built from TRBV28 and TRBJ1-6; 7 nucleotides agree with TRBD1. CDR1 MDHEN and CDR2 SYDVKM come from the germline V gene. This CDR3 has 17 amino acids. Trimming took 4 bases from V and 0 from J; bases not matched to a gene: 6. CDR3 region: CASSYAGTDSYNSPLHF. The CDR3 DNA reads as TGTGCCAGCAGTTACGCCGGGACAGACTCCTATAATTCACCCCTCCACTTT.

The V call is TRBV4-3, the J call TRBJ2-5; 8 bases are shared with TRBD1. From germline, CDR1 is LGHNA and CDR2 YSLEER. V lost 4 bases and J lost 5; bases outside the gene matches: 9. This CDR3 region has 15 residues. CDR3 in amino acids: CASSRLGQGGETQYF. The CDR3 region has the DNA TGCGCCAGCAGCCGACTTGGACAGGGTGGCGAGACCCAGTACTTC.

The chain is built from TRBV6-5 and TRBJ2-7; 9 bases align to TRBD1. The CDR3 length is 11 residues. Germline loops: CDR1 MNHEY, CDR2 SVGAGI. The CDR3 coding sequence is TGTGTGACAGGGGGTTCCTACGAGCAGTACTTC. Protein sequence: CVTGGSYEQYF.

On this clonotype itself: At one of its ends the junction is not consistent with the germline gene, which may arise from a read error. The rearrangement joins TRBV15 to TRBJ1-1; possible D gene TRBD1, 5 bases. Per the germline V gene, CDR1 is LNHNV and CDR2 is YYDKDF (reference sequence). The CDR3 totals 15 residues. This CDR3 is CVTSSPGRLNTEAFF. DNA for the CDR3: TGTGTCACCAGCAGTCCGGGGCGGCTAAACACTGAAGCTTTCTTT.

The chain joins TRBV29-1 to TRBJ1-1; D uncertain. This CDR3 is 12 amino acids long. V was clipped by 3 bases and J by 5 bases, with 10 bases between them. The germline V gene encodes CDR1 SQVTM and CDR2 ANQGSEA. Here the CDR3 reads CSVDGVGTEAFF. For the CDR3, the DNA is TGCAGCGTTGATGGGGTGGGGACTGAAGCTTTCTTT.

This clonotype turned up a few times. The V and J genes are TRBV27 and TRBJ2-1, with 11 bases matching TRBD1. The V and J ends lost 2 bases and 7 bases, in that order; junction bases with no gene match: 4. This CDR3 is 15 amino acids long. Germline assignment: CDR1 MNHEY and CDR2 SMNVEV (reference sequence). The CDR3 sequence: CASSLGTGGQNEQFF. For the CDR3, the DNA is TGTGCCAGCAGTTTAGGGACAGGGGGGCAGAATGAGCAGTTCTTC.

The chain carries TRBV28 and TRBJ2-7, with D uncertain. The germline V gene has CDR1 MDHEN and CDR2 SYDVKM. V lost 11 bases and J 2 bases, leaving 19 bases between the germline ends. This CDR3 comprises 14 residues. For the CDR3, the DNA is TGTGCCGCAAGTGGTAGGCAGGCCCCCTACGAGCAGTACTTC. Protein sequence: CAASGRQAPYEQYF.

This clonotype was observed a few times. The genes are TRBV20-1 and TRBJ1-1; D may be TRBD1 (5 bases). In germline, CDR1 is DFQATT, CDR2 SNEGSKA (reference sequence). The germline V and J ends were trimmed by 6 bases and 6 bases, with 11 bases remaining between them. The CDR3 totals 11 residues. CDR3 coding DNA: TGCAGTGCCAGATGGGGGTCTGAAGCTTTCTTT. Translation gives CSARWGSEAFF.

The chain carries TRBV12-3 or TRBV12-4 and TRBJ1-5; 11 bases match TRBD1. The CDR3 has 17 amino acids. The trim removed 6 bases at V and 10 bases at J, leaving 17 bases unmatched. The CDR3 loop is CASRHTDRGRSSQPQHF. CDR3 coding DNA: TGTGCCAGCAGACATACGGACAGGGGGCGATCGAGTCAACCCCAGCATTTT.

The chain carries TRBV4-2 and TRBJ2-1; 7 bases align to TRBD2. The CDR3 is made up of 18 amino acids. In germline, CDR1 is LGHNA, CDR2 YNFKEQ. The V segment lost 1 base and the J segment 4 bases; nucleotides outside the gene matches: 13. The CDR3 here is CASSQASFLAGVYNEQFF. CDR3 sequence (DNA): TGTGCCAGCAGCCAAGCTAGTTTCCTGGCGGGGGTATACAATGAGCAGTTCTTC.

V gene TRBV5-1 combines with J gene TRBJ2-7, with D tentatively TRBD1 (6 bases). Germline CDR1 SGHRS, CDR2 YFSETQ. The CDR3 contains 15 residues. The ends were cut back, 1 base at V and 6 bases at J, with 17 bases in the middle. CDR3 nucleotide sequence: TGCGCCAGCAGCTTGTGGGGCAGGGGACCTTCCGAGCAGTACTTC. It encodes CASSLWGRGPSEQYF.